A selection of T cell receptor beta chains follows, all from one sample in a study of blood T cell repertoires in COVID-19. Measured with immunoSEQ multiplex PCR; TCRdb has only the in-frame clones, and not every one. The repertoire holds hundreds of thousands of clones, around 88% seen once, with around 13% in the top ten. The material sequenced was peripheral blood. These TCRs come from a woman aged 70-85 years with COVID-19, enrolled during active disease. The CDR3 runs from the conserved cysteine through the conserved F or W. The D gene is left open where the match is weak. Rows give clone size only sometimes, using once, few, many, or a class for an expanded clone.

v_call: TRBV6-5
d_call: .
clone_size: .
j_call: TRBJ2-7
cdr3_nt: TGTGCCAGCAGCTCAGGCCCCGGCGACTACGAGCAGTACTTC
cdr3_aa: CASSSGPGDYEQYF

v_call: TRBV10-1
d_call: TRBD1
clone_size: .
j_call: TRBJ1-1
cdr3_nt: TGCGCCAGCAGTGAGAGCGGGACAGGGGTTTACACTGAAGCTTTCTTT
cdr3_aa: CASSESGTGVYTEAFF

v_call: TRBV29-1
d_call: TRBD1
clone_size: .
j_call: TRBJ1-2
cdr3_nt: TGCAGCGTCCCCCCGGGACAGGTCTTC
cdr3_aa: CSVPPGQVF

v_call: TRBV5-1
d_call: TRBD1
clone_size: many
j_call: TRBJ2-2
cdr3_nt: TGCGCCAGCAGCCGAGGGACAGAGAACACCGGGGAGCTGTTTTTT
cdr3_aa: CASSRGTENTGELFF

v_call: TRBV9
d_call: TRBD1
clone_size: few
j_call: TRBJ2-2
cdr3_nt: TGTGCCAGCAGCCCACAGGGGGCCGGCGGGGAGCTGTTTTTT
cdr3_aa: CASSPQGAGGELFF

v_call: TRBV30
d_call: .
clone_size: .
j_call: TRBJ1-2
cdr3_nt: TGTGCCTGGAGTATTTCAGGGCCTCACTATGGCTACACCTTC
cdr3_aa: CAWSISGPHYGYTF

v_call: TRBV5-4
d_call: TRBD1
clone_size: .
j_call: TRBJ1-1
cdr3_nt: TGTGCCAGCAGCTTGGACCTCGACAGGGGGCAGAACACTGAAGCTTTCTTT
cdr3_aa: CASSLDLDRGQNTEAFF

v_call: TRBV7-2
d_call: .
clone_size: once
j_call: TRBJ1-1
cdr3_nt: TGTGCCAGCAGCTTCCTTCGGACTGATACTGAAGCTTTCTTT
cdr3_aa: CASSFLRTDTEAFF

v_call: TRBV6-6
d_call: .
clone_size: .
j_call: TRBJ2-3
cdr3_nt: TGTGCCAGCAGTTACTGGGGGGAGGCAGATACGCAGTATTTT
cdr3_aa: CASSYWGEADTQYF

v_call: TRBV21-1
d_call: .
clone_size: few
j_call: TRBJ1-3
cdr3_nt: TGTGCCAGCAGCAAAGCGAGCTACTCTGGAAACACCATATATTTT
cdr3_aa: CASSKASYSGNTIYF

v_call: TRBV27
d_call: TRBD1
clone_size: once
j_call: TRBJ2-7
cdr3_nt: TGTGCCAGCAGTTCTTCCCAGACAGGGGCCGAGCAGTACTTC
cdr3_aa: CASSSSQTGAEQYF

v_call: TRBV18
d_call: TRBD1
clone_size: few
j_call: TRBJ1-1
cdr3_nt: TGTGCCAGCTCACCCCGACAGGGCCCTGAAGCTTTCTTT
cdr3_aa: CASSPRQGPEAFF

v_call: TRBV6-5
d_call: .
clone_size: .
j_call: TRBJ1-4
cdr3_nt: TGTGCCAGCTCCACGGGGGGAGCTAATGAAAAACTGTTTTTT
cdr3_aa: CASSTGGANEKLFF

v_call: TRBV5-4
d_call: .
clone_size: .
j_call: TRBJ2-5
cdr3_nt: TGTGCCAGCAGGCCTGGAGGGAGAGAGACCCAGTACTTC
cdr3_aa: CASRPGGRETQYF

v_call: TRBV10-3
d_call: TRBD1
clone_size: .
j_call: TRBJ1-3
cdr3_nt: TGTGCCATCAGCCCGGACAGGGCTGGAAACACCATATATTTT
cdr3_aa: CAISPDRAGNTIYF

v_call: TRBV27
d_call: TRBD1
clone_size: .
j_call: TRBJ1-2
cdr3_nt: TGTGCCAGCAGTTTATCGTTTCGGGACAGATTTTTGAGCGGTGGCTACACCTTC
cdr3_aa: CASSLSFRDRFLSGGYTF

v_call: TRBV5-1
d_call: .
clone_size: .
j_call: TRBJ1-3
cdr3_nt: TGCGCCAGCAGCCTGGACGGGTTAGCGGGAAACACCATATATTTT
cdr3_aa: CASSLDGLAGNTIYF

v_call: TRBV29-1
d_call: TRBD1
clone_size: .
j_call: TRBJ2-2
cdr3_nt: TGCAGCGTGACGGGACAGGGAAACGGGGAGCTGTTTTTT
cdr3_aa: CSVTGQGNGELFF

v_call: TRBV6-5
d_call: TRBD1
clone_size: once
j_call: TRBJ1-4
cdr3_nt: TGTGCCAGCAATCGACAGGGAGATGAAAAACTGTTTTTT
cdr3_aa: CASNRQGDEKLFF

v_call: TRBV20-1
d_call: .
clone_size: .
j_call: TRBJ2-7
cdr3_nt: TGCAGTGCTAGTGAGGGTCAGCGGGCCCGCTACGAGCAGTACTTC
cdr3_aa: CSASEGQRARYEQYF

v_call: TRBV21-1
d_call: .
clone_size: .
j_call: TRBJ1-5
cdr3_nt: TGTGCCAGCAGCAAAGCGCTTTTGGTAGTTGAACAGGCCGGCAATCAGCCCCAGCATTTT
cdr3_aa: CASSKALLVVEQAGNQPQHF

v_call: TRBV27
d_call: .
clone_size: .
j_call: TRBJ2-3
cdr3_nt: TGTGCCAGCAGTTTAAGGGGTTTCGCAGATACGCAGTATTTT
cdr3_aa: CASSLRGFADTQYF

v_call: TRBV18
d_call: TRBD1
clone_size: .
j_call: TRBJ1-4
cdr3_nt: TGTGCCAGCTCACCACGGACAGGGGAGGGGGAAAAACTGTTTTTT
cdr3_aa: CASSPRTGEGEKLFF

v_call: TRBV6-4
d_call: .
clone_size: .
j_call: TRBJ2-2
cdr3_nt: TGTGCCAGCAGCCTCCAGGGCCTGGGCACCGGGGAGCTGTTTTTT
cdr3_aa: CASSLQGLGTGELFF

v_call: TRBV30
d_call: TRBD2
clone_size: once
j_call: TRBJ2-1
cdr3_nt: TGTGCCTGGGCGAGTCTAGCGGGGGACTACAATGAGCAGTTCTTC
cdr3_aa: CAWASLAGDYNEQFF